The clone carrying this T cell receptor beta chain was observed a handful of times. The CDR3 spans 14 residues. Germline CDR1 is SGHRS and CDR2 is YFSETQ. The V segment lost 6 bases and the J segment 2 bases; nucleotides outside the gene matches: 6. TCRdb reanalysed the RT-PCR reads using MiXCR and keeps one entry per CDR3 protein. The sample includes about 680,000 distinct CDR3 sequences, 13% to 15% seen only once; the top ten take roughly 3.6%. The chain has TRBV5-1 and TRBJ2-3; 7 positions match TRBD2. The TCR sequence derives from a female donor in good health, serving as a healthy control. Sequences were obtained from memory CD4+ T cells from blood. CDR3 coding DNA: TGCGCCAGCACGCGGGGGACGGTCACAGATACGCAGTATTTT. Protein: CASTRGTVTDTQYF.